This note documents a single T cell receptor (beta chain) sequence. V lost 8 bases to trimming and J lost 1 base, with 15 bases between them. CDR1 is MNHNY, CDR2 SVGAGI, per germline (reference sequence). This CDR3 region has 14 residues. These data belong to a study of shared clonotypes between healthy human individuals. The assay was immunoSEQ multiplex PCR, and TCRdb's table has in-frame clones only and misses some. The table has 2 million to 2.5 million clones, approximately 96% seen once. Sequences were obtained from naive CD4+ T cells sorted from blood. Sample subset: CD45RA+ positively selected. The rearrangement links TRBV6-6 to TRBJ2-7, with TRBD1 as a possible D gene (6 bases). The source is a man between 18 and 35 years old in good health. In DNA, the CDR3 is TGTGCCAGCGGACAACAACAGGGATCCTACGAGCAGTACTTC. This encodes CASGQQQGSYEQYF.